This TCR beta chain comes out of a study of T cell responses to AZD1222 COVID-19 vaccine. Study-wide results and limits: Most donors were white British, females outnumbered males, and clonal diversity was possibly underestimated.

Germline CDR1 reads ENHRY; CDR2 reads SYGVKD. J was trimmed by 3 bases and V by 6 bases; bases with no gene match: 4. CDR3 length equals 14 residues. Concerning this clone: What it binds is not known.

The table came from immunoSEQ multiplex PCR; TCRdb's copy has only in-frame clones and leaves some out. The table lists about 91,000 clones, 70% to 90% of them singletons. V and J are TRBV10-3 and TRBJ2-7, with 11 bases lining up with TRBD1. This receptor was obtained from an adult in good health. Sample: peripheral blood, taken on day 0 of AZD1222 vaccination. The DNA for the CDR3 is TGTGCCATCAGGGGGACAGGGGGGAACTACGAGCAGTACTTC. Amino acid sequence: CAIRGTGGNYEQYF.